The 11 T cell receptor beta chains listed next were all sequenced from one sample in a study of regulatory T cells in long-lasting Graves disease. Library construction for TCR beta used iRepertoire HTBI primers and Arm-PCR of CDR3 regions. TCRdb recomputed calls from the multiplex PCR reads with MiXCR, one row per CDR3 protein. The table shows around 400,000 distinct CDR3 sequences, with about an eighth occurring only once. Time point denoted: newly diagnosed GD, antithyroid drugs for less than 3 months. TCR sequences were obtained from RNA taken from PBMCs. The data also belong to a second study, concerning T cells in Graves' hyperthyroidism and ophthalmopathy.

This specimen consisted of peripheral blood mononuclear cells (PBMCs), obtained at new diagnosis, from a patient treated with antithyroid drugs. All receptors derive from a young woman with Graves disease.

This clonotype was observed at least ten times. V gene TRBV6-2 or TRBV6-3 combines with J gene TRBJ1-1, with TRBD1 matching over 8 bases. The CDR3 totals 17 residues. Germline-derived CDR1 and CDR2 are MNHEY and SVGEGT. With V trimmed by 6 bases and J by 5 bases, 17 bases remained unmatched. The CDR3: CASRPRWGQGAETEAFF. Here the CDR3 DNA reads TGTGCCAGCAGGCCTCGCTGGGGGCAGGGGGCAGAAACTGAAGCTTTCTTT.

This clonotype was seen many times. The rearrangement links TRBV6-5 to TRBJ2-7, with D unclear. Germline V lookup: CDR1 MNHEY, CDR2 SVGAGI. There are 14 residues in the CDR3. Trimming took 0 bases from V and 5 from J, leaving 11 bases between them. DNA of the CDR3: TGTGCCAGCAGTTACTCGAGGTTGGGGAACGAGCAGTACGTC. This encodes CASSYSRLGNEQYV.

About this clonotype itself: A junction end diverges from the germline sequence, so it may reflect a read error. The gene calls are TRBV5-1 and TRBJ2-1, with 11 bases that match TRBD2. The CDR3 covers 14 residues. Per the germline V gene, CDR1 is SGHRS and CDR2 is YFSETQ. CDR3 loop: CVSSPGLAGSEQFF. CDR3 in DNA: TGCGTCAGCAGCCCCGGACTAGCGGGCTCAGAGCAGTTCTTC.

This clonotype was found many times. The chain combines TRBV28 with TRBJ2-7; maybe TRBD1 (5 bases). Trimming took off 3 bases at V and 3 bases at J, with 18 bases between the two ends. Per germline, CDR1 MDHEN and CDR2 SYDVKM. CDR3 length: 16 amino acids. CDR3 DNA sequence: TGTGCCAGCAGTTTCCGCGGACGGGCAAGGGGCTACGAGCAGTACTTC. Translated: CASSFRGRARGYEQYF.

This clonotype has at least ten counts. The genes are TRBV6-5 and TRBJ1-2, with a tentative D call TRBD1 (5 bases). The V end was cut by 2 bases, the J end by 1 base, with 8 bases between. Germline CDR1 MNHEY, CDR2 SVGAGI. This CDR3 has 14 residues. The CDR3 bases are TGTGCCAGCAGTTACAGGGGCGGTAACTATGGCTACACCTTC. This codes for CASSYRGGNYGYTF.

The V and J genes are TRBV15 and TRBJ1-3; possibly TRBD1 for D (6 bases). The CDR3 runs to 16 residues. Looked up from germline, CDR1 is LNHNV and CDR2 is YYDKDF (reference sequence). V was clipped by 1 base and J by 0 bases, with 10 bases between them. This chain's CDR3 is CATSRAGQSSGNTIYF. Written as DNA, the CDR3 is TGTGCCACCAGCAGAGCCGGACAGTCCTCTGGAAACACCATATATTTT.

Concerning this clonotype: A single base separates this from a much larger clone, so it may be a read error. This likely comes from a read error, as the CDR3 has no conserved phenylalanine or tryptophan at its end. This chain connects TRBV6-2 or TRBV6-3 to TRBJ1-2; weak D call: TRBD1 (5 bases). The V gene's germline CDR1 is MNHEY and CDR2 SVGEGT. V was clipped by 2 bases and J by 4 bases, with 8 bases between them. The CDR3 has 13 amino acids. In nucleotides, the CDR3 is TGTGCCAGCAGTTACCAGGGACTCTATGGCTACACCCTC. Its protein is CASSYQGLYGYTL.

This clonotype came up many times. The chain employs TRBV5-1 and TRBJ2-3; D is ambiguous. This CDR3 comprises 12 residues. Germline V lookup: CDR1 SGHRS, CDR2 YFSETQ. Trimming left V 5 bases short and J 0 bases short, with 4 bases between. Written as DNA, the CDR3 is TGCGCCAGCAGACATAGCACAGATACGCAGTATTTT. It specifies CASRHSTDTQYF. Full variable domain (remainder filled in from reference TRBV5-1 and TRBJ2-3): KAGVTQTPRYLIKTRGQQVTLSCSPISGHRSVSWYQQTPGQGLQFLFEYFSETQRNKGNFPGRFSGRQFSNSRSEMNVSTLELGDSALYLCASRHSTDTQYFGPGTRLTVL.

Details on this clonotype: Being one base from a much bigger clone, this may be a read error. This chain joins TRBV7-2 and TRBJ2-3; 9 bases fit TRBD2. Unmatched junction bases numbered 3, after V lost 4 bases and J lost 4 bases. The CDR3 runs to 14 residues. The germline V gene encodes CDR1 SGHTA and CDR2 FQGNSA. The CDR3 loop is CASSSLAGPDTQYF. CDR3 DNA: TGTGCCAGCAGCTCCCTAGCGGGGCCAGATACGCAGTATTTT.

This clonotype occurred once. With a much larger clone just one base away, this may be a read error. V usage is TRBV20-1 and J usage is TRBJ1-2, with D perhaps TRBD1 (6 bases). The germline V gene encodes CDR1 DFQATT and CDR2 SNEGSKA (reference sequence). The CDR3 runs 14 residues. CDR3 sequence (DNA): TGCAGTGCCCCGGACTGGACTGGGGGGCGAGGCTACGCCTTC. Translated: CSAPDWTGGRGYAF.

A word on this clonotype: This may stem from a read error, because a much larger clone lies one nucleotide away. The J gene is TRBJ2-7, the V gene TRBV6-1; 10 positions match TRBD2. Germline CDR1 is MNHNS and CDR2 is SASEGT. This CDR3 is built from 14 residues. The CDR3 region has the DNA TGTGCCAGCAGCAATAGCGGGAGGCTCTACGGGCAGTACTTC. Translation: CASSNSGRLYGQYF.